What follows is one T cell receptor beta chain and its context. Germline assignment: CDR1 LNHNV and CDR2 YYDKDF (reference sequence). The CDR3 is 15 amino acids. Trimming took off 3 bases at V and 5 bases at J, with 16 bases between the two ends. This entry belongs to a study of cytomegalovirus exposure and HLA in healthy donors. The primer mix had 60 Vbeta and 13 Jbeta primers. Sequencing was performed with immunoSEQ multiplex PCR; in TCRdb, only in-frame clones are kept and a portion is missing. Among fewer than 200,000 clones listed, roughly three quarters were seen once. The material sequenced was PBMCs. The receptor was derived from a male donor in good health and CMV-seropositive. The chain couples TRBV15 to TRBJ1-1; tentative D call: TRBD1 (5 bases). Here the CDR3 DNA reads TGTGCCACCAGCAGGGGAAGGGAGGGGCGGACTGAAGCTTTCTTT. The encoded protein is CATSRGREGRTEAFF.